The 3 T cell receptor beta chains below were found in one sample sequenced in a study of spatial heterogeneity in lung cancer. Their recognized antigens are unknown. Overall study findings and caveats: Tracking of tumor mutation counts was seen in expanded intratumoral alpha and beta TCR counts.

Time point meaning: sample taken at primary tumor resection. TCRdb passed the 5' RACE reads through MiXCR, listing each CDR3 protein once. Among over 25,000 distinct CDR3 sequences listed, 7% to 7.5% were seen once. Material: lung tumor tissue, obtained at surgery. These TCRs come from a male donor with early-stage non-small cell lung cancer.

This clonotype was observed many times. Here the CDR3 reads CSASGGSDTEAFF. In DNA form, the CDR3 reads TGCAGTGCTAGTGGGGGTTCTGATACTGAAGCTTTCTTT. The chain couples TRBV20-1 to TRBJ1-1, with D maybe TRBD1 (5 bases). The CDR3 extends over 13 amino acids. Trimming cost V 3 bases and J 5 bases, with 13 bases left between them. Germline assignment: CDR1 DFQATT and CDR2 SNEGSKA (reference sequence).

This clonotype was seen at least ten times. The chain links TRBV27 to TRBJ1-2, with a possible D match to TRBD1 (6 bases). The CDR3 sequence is 16 residues long. V lost 3 bases, J lost 8 bases, and 22 bases lay in between. The germline gives CDR1 MNHEY, CDR2 SMNVEV (reference sequence). The CDR3 DNA is TGTGCCAGCAGTTTGTCCCCGACAGGTCCCCTGCGGGGCTACACCTTC. This gives the protein CASSLSPTGPLRGYTF.

This clonotype was counted ten times or more. This chain joins TRBV4-3 and TRBJ1-2; D not resolved. Germline V CDR1 and CDR2: LGHNA, YSLEER. V was pared by 0 bases and J by 7 bases, with 9 bases between. CDR3 length equals 13 residues. The CDR3 region has the DNA TGCGCCAGCAGCCAAGAGCCCTCTCTTGGCTACACCTTC. This translates into CASSQEPSLGYTF.